This TCR beta chain was found in a study of spatial heterogeneity in lung cancer. The overall study: Donation came from 70 or so patients with untreated early-stage non-small cell lung cancer.

This clonotype has a handful of counts. Time point given: blood at routine non-recurrence follow-up after resection. Each CDR3 protein is one row after TCRdb ran MiXCR on the 5' RACE reads. The data hold just under 45,000 distinct CDR3 sequences, with 20% to 25% observed a single time. In germline, CDR1 is SGDLS, CDR2 YYNGEE. The CDR3 sequence is 13 residues long. V dropped 5 bases and J dropped 5 bases, with 11 bases sitting between them. This clonotype was obtained from a female donor with early-stage non-small cell lung cancer. This chain connects TRBV9 to TRBJ2-1; D might be TRBD2 (5 bases). This specimen was PBMCs, taken at follow-up. CDR3 amino acids: CASSVRGDNEQFF. CDR3 nucleotides: TGTGCCAGCAGTGTACGGGGAGACAATGAGCAGTTCTTC. The variable domain in full, completed from reference TRBV9 and TRBJ2-1, reads DSGVTQTPKHLITATGQRVTLRCSPRSGDLSVYWYQQSLDQGLQFLIQYYNGEERAKGNILERFSAQQFPDLHSELNLSSLELGDSALYFCASSVRGDNEQFFGPGTRLTVL.